The clone carrying this TCR beta chain has only a few counts. The sample is drawn from a study of T cells after yellow fever vaccination. About the research overall: Fractions of limited cellularity were prepared by means of SMART-Seq v4 Ultra Low Input.

The CDR3 runs to 15 residues. Trimming removed 1 base at V and 3 bases at J, with 9 bases between. CDR1 is LGHDT and CDR2 is YNNKEL in the germline V gene (reference sequence). TCRdb fed the 5' RACE reads into MiXCR, producing one record per CDR3 protein. The table has more than 450,000 distinct CDR3 sequences, 21% seen once. This receptor was obtained from a man in his late teens or twenties who received the YFV17D yellow fever vaccine. The gene calls are TRBV3-1 and TRBJ2-2; the D gene is possibly TRBD2 (7 bases). The material was PBMCs, obtained around 3 weeks after the first yellow fever vaccination. The CDR3 DNA sequence: TGTGCCAGCAGCCAAGCGGGGGGCGACACCGGGGAGCTGTTTTTT. It is translated as CASSQAGGDTGELFF.